Presented here are 3 T cell receptor beta chains from one specimen sequenced in a study of beta chain features in type 1 diabetes (dated by TCRdb to the late 2010s). Libraries were built with the immunoSEQ multiplex PCR assay. The entire amount of isolated RNA was reverse transcribed using the High Capacity cDNA Reverse Transcription Kit, so the sequenced TCRB transcripts were expressed ones. TCRdb provides this immuneACCESS table in a form limited to in-frame rearrangements. Some clones are lacking; in checked studies, under half of them reflect an unresolved V gene, and why the rest are absent is not known. For this sample the table gives hundreds of thousands of clones, of which approximately 12% were detected only once. Around 0.02% of the sample belongs to the ten largest clones. The sequencing sample was made of naive CD4+ T cells from blood. Sample cell subset or site, as interpreted from the label and publication: true naive CD4+ T cells. The source of these receptors is a young man in good health.

The gene calls are TRBV19 and TRBJ2-1; 7 nucleotides agree with TRBD2. Germline V gene sequence: CDR1 LNHDA, CDR2 SQIVND (reference sequence). The CDR3 runs to 16 residues. V was pared by 3 bases and J by 0 bases, with 5 bases of the junction left unmatched. The CDR3 loop is CASSMGGGSSYNEQFF. CDR3 sequence (DNA): TGTGCCAGTAGTATGGGTGGCGGGAGCTCCTACAATGAGCAGTTCTTC.

The chain uses TRBV19 and TRBJ1-5; D call uncertain. The CDR3 is 12 residues long. Germline loops: CDR1 LNHDA, CDR2 SQIVND (reference sequence). With 8 bases removed from V and 6 bases from J, the gap between germline ends came to 11 bases. This CDR3 reads CASSGNLQPQHF. CDR3 nucleotide sequence: TGTGCCAGTTCCGGGAACCTTCAGCCCCAGCATTTT.

J is TRBJ2-3 and V is TRBV10-3; possible D gene TRBD1, 6 bases. Between the trimmed V and J ends, which lost 8 bases and 4 bases, there was a span of 22 bases. CDR1 is ENHRY, CDR2 SYGVKD, per germline. The CDR3 consists of 16 residues. The CDR3 coding sequence is TGTGCCATCCGAGGTCTCTCACAGGGATCAGCAGATACGCAGTATTTT. Protein: CAIRGLSQGSADTQYF.